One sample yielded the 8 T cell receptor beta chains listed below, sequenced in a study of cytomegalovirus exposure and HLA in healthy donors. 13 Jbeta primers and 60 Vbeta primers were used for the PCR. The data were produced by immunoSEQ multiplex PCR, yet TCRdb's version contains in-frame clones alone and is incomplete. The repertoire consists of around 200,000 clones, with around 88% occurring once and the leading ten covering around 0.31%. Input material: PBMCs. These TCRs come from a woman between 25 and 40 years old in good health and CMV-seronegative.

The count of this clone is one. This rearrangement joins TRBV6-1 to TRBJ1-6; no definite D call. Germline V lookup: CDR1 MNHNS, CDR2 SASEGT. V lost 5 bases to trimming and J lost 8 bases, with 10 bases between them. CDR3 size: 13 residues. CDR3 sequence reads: CASSFAADSPLHF. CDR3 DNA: TGTGCCAGCAGTTTCGCGGCCGATTCACCCCTCCACTTT.

CDR3 bases: TGTGCCAGCAGCGCCGACAGACACACTGAAGCTTTCTTT. The encoded protein is CASSADRHTEAFF. V gene TRBV6-4 combines with J gene TRBJ1-1; D perhaps matches TRBD1 (5 bases). Germline V lookup: CDR1 MRHNA, CDR2 SNTAGT. Deletions cut 6 bases from V and 3 bases from J, with 11 bases between. This CDR3 is 13 amino acids long.

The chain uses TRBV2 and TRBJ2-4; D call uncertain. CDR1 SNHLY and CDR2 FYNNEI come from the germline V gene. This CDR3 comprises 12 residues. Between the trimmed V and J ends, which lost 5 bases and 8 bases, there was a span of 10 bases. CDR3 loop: CASSTVMDIQYF. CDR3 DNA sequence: TGTGCCAGCAGTACTGTCATGGACATTCAGTACTTC.

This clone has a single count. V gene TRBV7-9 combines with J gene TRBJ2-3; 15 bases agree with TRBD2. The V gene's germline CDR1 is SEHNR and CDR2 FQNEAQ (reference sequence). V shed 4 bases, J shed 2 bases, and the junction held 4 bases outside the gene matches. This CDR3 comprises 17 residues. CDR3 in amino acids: CASSSGLAGGPTDTQYF. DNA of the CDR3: TGTGCCAGCAGCTCGGGACTAGCGGGGGGACCCACAGATACGCAGTATTTT.

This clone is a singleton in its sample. CDR3 nucleotide sequence: TGTGCCAGCCAGGGACTCACTAGGCCAGAGACCCAGTACTTC. Translating gives CASQGLTRPETQYF. The chain links TRBV2 to TRBJ2-5, with a tentative D call TRBD2 (6 bases). V lost 8 bases to trimming and J lost 4 bases, with 17 bases between them. CDR1 is SNHLY and CDR2 is FYNNEI in the germline V gene. This CDR3 spans 14 amino acids.

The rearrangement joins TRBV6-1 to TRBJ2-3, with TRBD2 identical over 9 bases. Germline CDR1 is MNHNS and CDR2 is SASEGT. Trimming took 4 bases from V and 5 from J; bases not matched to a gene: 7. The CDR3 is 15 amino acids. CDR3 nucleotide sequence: TGTGCCAGCAGTGGTCTAGCGGGGTGGGTAGATACGCAGTATTTT. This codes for CASSGLAGWVDTQYF.

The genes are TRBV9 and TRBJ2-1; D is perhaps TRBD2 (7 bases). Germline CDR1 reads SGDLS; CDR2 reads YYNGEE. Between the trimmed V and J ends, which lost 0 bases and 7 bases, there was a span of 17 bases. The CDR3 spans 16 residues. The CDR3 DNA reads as TGTGCCAGCAGCGTAGCTGGGGGGGCTGGGGTGAATGAGCAGTTCTTC. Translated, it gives CASSVAGGAGVNEQFF.

The CDR3 DNA sequence: TGTGCCAGCGCGAGTGACTCTGGAAACACCATATATTTT. Its translation: CASASDSGNTIYF. The chain employs TRBV11-2 and TRBJ1-3; no clear D gene. This CDR3 is built from 13 residues. The ends were cut back, 8 bases at V and 0 bases at J, with 8 bases in the middle. Per the germline V gene, CDR1 is SGHAT and CDR2 is FQNNGV. Based on the CDR3 plus reference TRBV11-2 and TRBJ1-3, the full variable domain is EAGVAQSPRYKIIEKRQSVAFWCNPISGHATLYWYQQILGQGPKLLIQFQNNGVVDDSQLPKDRFSAERLKGVDSTLKIQPAKLEDSAVYLCASASDSGNTIYFGEGSWLTVV.